The rows below give T cell receptor beta chains drawn from one sample of a study of OX40 agonist ivuxolimab in advanced cancers. Some clones are missing from TCRdb's copy, which holds only in-frame ones; the method was immunoSEQ multiplex PCR. The sample comprises roughly 77,000 clones, around 85% of which are singletons, and 2% to 3% rests with the top ten. Sequencing was performed on CD4+ or CD8+ T cells sorted from blood, taken in a trial of the OX40 agonist ivuxolimab. The source is an adult with an advanced solid tumor such as melanoma, head and neck, liver or kidney cancer. CDR3s include the opening cysteine and the closing phenylalanine or tryptophan. Fields, in order: clone size, V gene, D gene, J gene, CDR3 protein, CDR3 DNA. D genes are given only for firm matches. The listing skips clone size in some rows; elsewhere it reads once, few, many or a size class.

-	TRBV7-2	-	TRBJ1-3	CASSQSRVGNTIYF	TGTGCCAGCAGCCAGTCAAGGGTAGGAAACACCATATATTTT
-	TRBV6-4	TRBD1	TRBJ2-4	CASISRPGQGKNIQYF	TGTGCCAGCATTTCACGTCCGGGACAGGGGAAAAACATTCAGTACTTC
-	TRBV2	TRBD2	TRBJ2-7	CASRGGGPSSYEQYF	TGTGCCAGCAGGGGCGGGGGGCCTAGCTCCTACGAGCAGTACTTC
medium-sized	TRBV4-2	TRBD1	TRBJ1-2	CASSSRDRALGGYTF	TGTGCCAGCAGCTCTAGGGACAGGGCACTTGGTGGCTACACCTTC
-	TRBV10-3	-	TRBJ2-5	CAISSTEGHLQETQYF	TGTGCCATCAGCAGCACCGAAGGACACCTCCAAGAGACCCAGTACTTC
-	TRBV4-2	-	TRBJ1-6	CASSQEGRPYNSPLHF	TGTGCCAGCAGCCAAGAGGGCAGGCCCTATAATTCACCCCTCCACTTT
-	TRBV10-2	-	TRBJ1-2	CASSLLPEDYGYTF	TGCGCCAGCAGTTTGCTACCGGAGGACTATGGCTACACCTTC
-	TRBV30	-	TRBJ1-2	CAWKSIPSNYGYTF	TGTGCCTGGAAATCGATCCCCTCTAACTATGGCTACACCTTC
-	TRBV7-7	-	TRBJ2-5	CASSLTWDRGETQYF	TGTGCTAGCAGCTTGACCTGGGATCGAGGAGAGACCCAGTACTTC
-	TRBV6-5	TRBD1	TRBJ1-2	CASSRGTDYGYTF	TGTGCCAGCAGTAGGGGGACAGACTATGGCTACACCTTC
-	TRBV19	-	TRBJ2-2	CASSAPGRNTGELFF	TGTGCCAGTAGTGCCCCCGGCCGTAACACCGGGGAGCTGTTTTTT
-	TRBV5-1	-	TRBJ1-1	CASSPREAGADTEAFF	TGCGCCAGCAGCCCCAGGGAGGCAGGGGCGGACACTGAAGCTTTCTTT
-	TRBV7-2	-	TRBJ2-3	CASSPDSLGTDTQYF	TGTGCCAGCAGCCCGGACAGTTTGGGCACAGATACGCAGTATTTT
-	TRBV6-6	TRBD1	TRBJ1-5	CASSYSDRGGDQPQHF	TGTGCCAGCAGTTACTCAGACAGGGGAGGAGATCAGCCCCAGCATTTT
once	TRBV6-1	TRBD2	TRBJ2-3	CASSGAGPGGTQYF	TGTGCCAGCTCCGGAGCGGGACCTGGGGGTACGCAGTATTTT
-	TRBV5-1	-	TRBJ2-2	CASSLAGEPTGELFF	TGCGCCAGCAGCTTGGCGGGGGAGCCCACCGGGGAGCTGTTTTTT
-	TRBV29-1	TRBD1	TRBJ2-7	CSVGTGGASYEQYF	TGCAGCGTCGGGACAGGGGGCGCGTCCTACGAGCAGTACTTC
-	TRBV29-1	TRBD1	TRBJ2-7	CSAGQGSSEQYF	TGCAGTGCGGGACAGGGATCATCCGAGCAGTACTTC
-	TRBV5-1	-	TRBJ2-3	CASRTGPRQTVDTQYF	TGCGCCAGCAGGACCGGCCCCCGACAGACAGTAGATACGCAGTATTTT
-	TRBV30	-	TRBJ1-2	CAWTPSRDYGYTF	TGTGCCTGGACGCCCAGTAGGGACTATGGCTACACCTTC
once	TRBV28	-	TRBJ2-3	CATTGSGFTDTQYF	TGTGCCACCACAGGAAGCGGGTTCACAGATACGCAGTATTTT
-	TRBV30	TRBD1	TRBJ1-1	CAWSTAGTGGREAFF	TGTGCCTGGAGTACTGCCGGGACAGGGGGTCGAGAAGCTTTCTTT
-	TRBV10-3	-	TRBJ1-1	CAISDRDRVDRRAFF	TGTGCCATCAGTGACCGGGACCGGGTAGACCGTCGAGCTTTCTTT
few	TRBV19	-	TRBJ1-3	CASRPGATGNTIYF	TGTGCCAGTCGTCCGGGGGCAACTGGAAACACCATATATTTT
-	TRBV4-2	-	TRBJ2-2	CASSQEVTMNTGELFF	TGTGCCAGCAGCCAAGAGGTGACAATGAACACCGGGGAGCTGTTTTTT
-	TRBV9	-	TRBJ1-2	CASSVAAGGDNYGYTF	TGTGCCAGCAGCGTAGCGGCCGGGGGCGATAACTATGGCTACACCTTC
-	TRBV7-9	-	TRBJ2-3	CASSAAGPQYF	TGTGCCAGCAGCGCGGCTGGACCGCAGTATTTT
-	TRBV28	-	TRBJ1-5	CASSLSVGVNQPQHF	TGTGCCAGCAGTTTATCAGTCGGGGTCAATCAGCCCCAGCATTTT
-	TRBV28	-	TRBJ1-6	CASSPPPRTLHF	TGTGCCAGCAGTCCCCCCCCTCGGACCCTCCACTTT
-	TRBV9	-	TRBJ2-3	CASSPLTSRDTQYF	TGTGCCAGCAGCCCTCTGACAAGTCGGGATACGCAGTATTTT
-	TRBV28	-	TRBJ2-7	CASSLGGGSYEQYF	TGTGCCAGCAGTTTAGGGGGCGGCTCCTACGAGCAGTACTTC
-	TRBV6-5	-	TRBJ1-1	CASSYNGENTEAFF	TGTGCCAGCAGTTACAACGGGGAGAACACTGAAGCTTTCTTT
-	TRBV7-2	TRBD2	TRBJ2-3	CASSRNPLAASTDTQYF	TGTGCCAGCAGCCGAAACCCACTAGCGGCTAGCACAGATACGCAGTATTTT